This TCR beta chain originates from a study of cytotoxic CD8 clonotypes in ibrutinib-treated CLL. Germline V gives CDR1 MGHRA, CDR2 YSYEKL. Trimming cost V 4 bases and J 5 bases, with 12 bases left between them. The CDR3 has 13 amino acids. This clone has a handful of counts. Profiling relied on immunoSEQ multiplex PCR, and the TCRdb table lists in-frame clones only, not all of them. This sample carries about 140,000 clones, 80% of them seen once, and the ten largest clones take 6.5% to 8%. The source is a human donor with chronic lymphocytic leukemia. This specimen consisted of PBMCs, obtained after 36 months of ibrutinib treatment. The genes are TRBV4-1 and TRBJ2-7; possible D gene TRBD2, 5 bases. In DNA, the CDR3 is TGCGCCAGCAGCCGCCCGGAGGAGAACGAGCAGTACTTC. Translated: CASSRPEENEQYF.